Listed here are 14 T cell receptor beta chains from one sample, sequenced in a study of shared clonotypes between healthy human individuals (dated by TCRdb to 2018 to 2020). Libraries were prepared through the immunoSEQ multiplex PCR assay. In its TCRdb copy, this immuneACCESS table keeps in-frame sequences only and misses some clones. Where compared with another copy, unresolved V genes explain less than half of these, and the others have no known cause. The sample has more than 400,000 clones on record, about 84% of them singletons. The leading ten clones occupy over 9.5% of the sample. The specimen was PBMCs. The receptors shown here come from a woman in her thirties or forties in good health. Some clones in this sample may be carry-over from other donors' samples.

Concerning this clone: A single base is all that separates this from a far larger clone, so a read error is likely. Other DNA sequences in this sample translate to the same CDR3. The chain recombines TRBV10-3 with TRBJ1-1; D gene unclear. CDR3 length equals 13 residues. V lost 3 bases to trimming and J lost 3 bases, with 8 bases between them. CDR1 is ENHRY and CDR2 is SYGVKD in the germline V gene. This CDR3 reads CAISEYRDTEAFF. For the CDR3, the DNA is TGTGCCATCAGTGAATATAGGGACACTGAAGCTTTCTTT.

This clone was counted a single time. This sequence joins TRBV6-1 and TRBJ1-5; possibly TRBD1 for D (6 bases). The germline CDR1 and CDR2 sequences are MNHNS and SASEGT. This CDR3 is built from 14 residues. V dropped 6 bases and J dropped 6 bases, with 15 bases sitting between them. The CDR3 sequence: CASRRQAAGQPQHF. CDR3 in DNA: TGTGCCAGCAGGAGACAGGCGGCCGGTCAGCCCCAGCATTTT.

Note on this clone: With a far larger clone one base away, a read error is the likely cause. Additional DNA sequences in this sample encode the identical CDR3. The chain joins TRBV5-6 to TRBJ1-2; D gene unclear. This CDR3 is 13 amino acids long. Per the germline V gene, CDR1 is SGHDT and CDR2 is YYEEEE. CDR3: CASSLKAGYGYTF. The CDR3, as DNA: TGTGCCAGCAGCTTGAAGGCAGGCTATGGCTACACATTC.

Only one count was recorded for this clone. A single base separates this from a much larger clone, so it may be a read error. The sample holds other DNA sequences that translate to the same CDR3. CDR3 protein: CATSRDPGASGNTIYF. For the CDR3, the DNA is TGTGCCACTAGCAGAGATCCGGGGGCCTCTGGAAACACCATATATTTT. The chain recombines TRBV15 with TRBJ1-3, with D possibly TRBD1 on 6 matching bases. Looked up from germline, CDR1 is LNHNV and CDR2 is YYDKDF (reference sequence). There are 16 residues in the CDR3.

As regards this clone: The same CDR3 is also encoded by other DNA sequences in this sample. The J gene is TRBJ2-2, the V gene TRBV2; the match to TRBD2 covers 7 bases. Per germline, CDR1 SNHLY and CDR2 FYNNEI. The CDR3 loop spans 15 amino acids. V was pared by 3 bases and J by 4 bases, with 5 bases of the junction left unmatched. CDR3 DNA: TGTGCCAGCAGTGATCGACTAGCCGGCACCGGGGAGCTGTTTTTT. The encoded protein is CASSDRLAGTGELFF. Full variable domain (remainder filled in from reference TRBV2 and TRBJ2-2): EPEVTQTPSHQVTQMGQEVILRCVPISNHLYFYWYRQILGQKVEFLVSFYNNEISEKSEIFDDQFSVERPDGSNFTLKIRSTKLEDSAMYFCASSDRLAGTGELFFGEGSRLTVL.

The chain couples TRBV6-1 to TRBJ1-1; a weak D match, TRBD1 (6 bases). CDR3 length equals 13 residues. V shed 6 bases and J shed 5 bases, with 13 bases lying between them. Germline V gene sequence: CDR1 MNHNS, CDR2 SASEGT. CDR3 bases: TGTGCCAGCAGGGGGGGCTCAGCTACTGAAGCTTTCTTT. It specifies CASRGGSATEAFF.

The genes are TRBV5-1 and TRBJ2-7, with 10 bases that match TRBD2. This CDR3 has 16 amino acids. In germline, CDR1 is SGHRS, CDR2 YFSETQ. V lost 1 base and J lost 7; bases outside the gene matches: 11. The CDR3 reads CASSLLSSGSGGEQYF. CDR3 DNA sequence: TGCGCCAGCAGCTTGTTATCTAGCGGGAGCGGAGGTGAGCAGTACTTC. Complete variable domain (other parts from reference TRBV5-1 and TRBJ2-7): KAGVTQTPRYLIKTRGQQVTLSCSPISGHRSVSWYQQTPGQGLQFLFEYFSETQRNKGNFPGRFSGRQFSNSRSEMNVSTLELGDSALYLCASSLLSSGSGGEQYFGPGTRLTVT.

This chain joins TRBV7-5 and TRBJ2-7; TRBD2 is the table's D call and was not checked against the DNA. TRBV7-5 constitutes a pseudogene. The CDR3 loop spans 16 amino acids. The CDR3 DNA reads TGTGCCAGAAGCTTGCACCAGCGGGAGTCAACCTACGAGCAGTACTTC. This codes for CARSLHQRESTYEQYF.

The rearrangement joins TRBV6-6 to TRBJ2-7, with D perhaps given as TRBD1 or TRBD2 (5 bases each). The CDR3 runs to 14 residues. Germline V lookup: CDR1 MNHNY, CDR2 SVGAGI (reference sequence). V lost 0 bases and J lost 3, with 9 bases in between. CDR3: CASSYSGGDYEQYF. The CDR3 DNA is TGTGCCAGCAGTTACTCTGGGGGAGACTACGAGCAGTACTTC.

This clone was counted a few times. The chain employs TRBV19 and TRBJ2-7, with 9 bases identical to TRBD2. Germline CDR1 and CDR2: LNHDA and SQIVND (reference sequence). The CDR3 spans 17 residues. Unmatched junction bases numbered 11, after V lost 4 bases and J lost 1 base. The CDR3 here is CASSNFASGNPSYEQYF. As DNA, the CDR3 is TGTGCCAGTAGTAATTTCGCTAGCGGGAACCCTTCCTACGAGCAGTACTTC.

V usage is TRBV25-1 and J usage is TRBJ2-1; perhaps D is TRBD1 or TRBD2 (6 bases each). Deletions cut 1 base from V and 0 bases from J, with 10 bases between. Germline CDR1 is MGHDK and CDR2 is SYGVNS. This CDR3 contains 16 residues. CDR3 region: CASSESGDISYNEQFF. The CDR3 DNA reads TGTGCCAGCAGTGAATCGGGGGACATCTCCTACAATGAGCAGTTCTTC.

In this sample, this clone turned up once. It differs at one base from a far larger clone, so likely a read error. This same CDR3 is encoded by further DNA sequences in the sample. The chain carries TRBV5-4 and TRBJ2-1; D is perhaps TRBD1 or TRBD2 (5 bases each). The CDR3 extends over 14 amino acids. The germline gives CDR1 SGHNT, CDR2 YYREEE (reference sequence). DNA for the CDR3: TGCGCCAGCAGCCTCCGGGACCCTAACAATGAGCAGTTCTTC. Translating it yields CASSLRDPNNEQFF.

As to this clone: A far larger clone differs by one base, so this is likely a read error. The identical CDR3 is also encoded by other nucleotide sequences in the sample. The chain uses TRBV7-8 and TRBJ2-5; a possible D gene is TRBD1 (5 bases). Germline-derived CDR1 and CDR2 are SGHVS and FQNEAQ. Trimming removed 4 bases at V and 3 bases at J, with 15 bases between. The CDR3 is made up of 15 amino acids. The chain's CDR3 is CASSSLGRTKETQYF. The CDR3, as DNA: TGTGCCAGCAGCTCCCTAGGACGGACAAAAGAGACCCAGTACTTC.

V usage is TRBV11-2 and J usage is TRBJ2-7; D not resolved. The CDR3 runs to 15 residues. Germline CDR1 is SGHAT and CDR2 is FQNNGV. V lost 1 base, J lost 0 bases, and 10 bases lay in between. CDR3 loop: CASSLGRDRSYEQYF. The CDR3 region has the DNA TGTGCCAGCAGCTTAGGTCGAGATCGCTCCTACGAGCAGTACTTC.